These 30 T cell receptor beta chains were all obtained from the same sample, sequenced in a study of blood T cell repertoires in COVID-19. Profiling relied on immunoSEQ multiplex PCR, and the TCRdb table lists in-frame clones only, not all of them. In the table there are roughly 21,000 clones, 85% to 90% of which are singletons. Input material: peripheral blood. Every receptor here comes from an older man with active COVID-19.

The chain employs TRBV5-6 and TRBJ2-3; 8 bases match TRBD2. Germline loops: CDR1 SGHDT, CDR2 YYEEEE. This CDR3 contains 16 residues. V dropped 3 bases and J dropped 0; count of bases not matched to a gene: 6. The CDR3 bases are TGTGCCAGCAGCTCTGCCGGGACTAGGAGCACAGATACGCAGTATTTT. It yields the protein CASSSAGTRSTDTQYF.

The count of this clone is one. This chain joins TRBV2 and TRBJ2-6; D might be TRBD1 (6 bases). CDR3 length: 17 residues. Trimming removed 5 bases at V and 0 bases at J, with 14 bases between. Germline lookup yields CDR1 SNHLY and CDR2 FYNNEI. The CDR3 protein is CASSLQGINSGANVLTF. CDR3 DNA: TGTGCCAGCAGTCTCCAGGGGATTAACTCTGGGGCCAACGTCCTGACTTTC.

This chain connects TRBV9 to TRBJ1-2; D remains unclear. Germline assignment: CDR1 SGDLS and CDR2 YYNGEE. Trimming left V 4 bases short and J 1 base short, with 8 bases between. The CDR3 has 13 residues. CDR3 residues: CASSPGLNYGYTF. In nucleotides, the CDR3 is TGTGCCAGCAGCCCAGGACTTAACTATGGCTACACCTTC.

The chain joins TRBV15 to TRBJ2-7, with a weak D call TRBD2 (5 bases). This CDR3 region has 15 residues. Between the trimmed V and J ends, which lost 1 base and 6 bases, there was a span of 16 bases. CDR1 is LNHNV, CDR2 YYDKDF, per germline (reference sequence). This chain's CDR3 is CATSRGGLGVGEQYF. CDR3 sequence (DNA): TGTGCCACCAGCAGAGGGGGTTTGGGAGTGGGCGAGCAGTACTTC.

The chain carries TRBV5-1 and TRBJ1-1; 8 positions agree with TRBD1. Germline-derived CDR1 and CDR2 are SGHRS and YFSETQ. V lost 0 bases to trimming and J lost 4 bases; unmatched junction nucleotides: 2. The CDR3 spans 14 residues. The chain's CDR3 is CASSLGTGPTEAFF. CDR3 sequence (DNA): TGCGCCAGCAGCTTGGGGACAGGGCCCACTGAAGCTTTCTTT.

This chain joins TRBV3-1 (or the pseudogene TRBV3-2) and TRBJ1-1; 8 nucleotides match TRBD1. The germline V gene has CDR1 LGHDT and CDR2 YNNKEL (reference sequence). The CDR3 is made up of 12 amino acids. Germline trimming cut 6 bases from V and 4 bases from J; bases unmatched to any gene: 1. CDR3 coding DNA: TGTGCCAGCAGAGACAGGGGCACTGAAGCTTTCTTT. Amino acid sequence: CASRDRGTEAFF.

The chain uses TRBV30 and TRBJ2-1, with 9 positions matching TRBD2. The germline V gene has CDR1 GTSNPN and CDR2 SVGIG (reference sequence). V trimming: 6 bases; J trimming: 0 bases; junction bases outside the gene matches: 6. The CDR3 has 15 residues. CDR3 protein: CACTFSGSSYNEQFF. CDR3 DNA: TGTGCCTGCACCTTTAGCGGGAGCTCCTACAATGAGCAGTTCTTC.

CDR3 sequence: CAWSVQPAGSTSNEQFF. CDR3 sequence (DNA): TGTGCCTGGAGTGTACAACCGGCGGGCTCCACTTCCAATGAGCAGTTCTTC. The rearrangement joins TRBV30 to TRBJ2-1; TRBD2 might be the D (5 bases). Trimming removed 0 bases at V and 6 bases at J, with 21 bases between. The CDR3 runs to 17 residues. Germline V CDR1 and CDR2: GTSNPN, SVGIG (reference sequence).

This chain connects TRBV6-1 to TRBJ1-6; D may be TRBD1 (6 bases). This CDR3 is built from 16 residues. V lost 0 bases to trimming and J lost 6 bases, with 12 bases between them. Per germline, CDR1 MNHNS and CDR2 SASEGT. CDR3 protein: CASSEAGGGRNSPLHF. The CDR3 bases are TGTGCCAGCAGTGAAGCAGGGGGGGGCCGTAATTCACCCCTCCACTTT.

Concerning this clone itself: The germline gene is not matched at one end of the junction; a read error may be the cause. J is TRBJ1-3 and V is TRBV7-7; D is possibly TRBD1 (6 bases). Germline CDR1 is SSHAT and CDR2 is FNYEAQ (reference sequence). The length of the CDR3 is 18 residues. This chain's CDR3 is CASSFQGGRDKVRNTIYF. The CDR3 nucleotides are TGTGCTAGCAGCTTCCAGGGAGGGAGGGACAAGGTAAGAAACACCATATATTTT.

The rearrangement links TRBV3-1 (or the pseudogene TRBV3-2) to TRBJ1-3, with a possible D match to TRBD1 (6 bases). Trimming cost V 0 bases and J 5 bases, with 14 bases left between them. CDR3 length: 16 residues. Per germline, CDR1 LGHDT and CDR2 YNNKEL (reference sequence). This chain's CDR3 is CASSQDLGAQRNTIYF. Written as DNA, the CDR3 is TGTGCCAGCAGCCAAGATCTGGGGGCGCAAAGAAACACCATATATTTT.

This rearrangement joins TRBV2 to TRBJ1-1; a possible D gene is TRBD1 (6 bases). The CDR3 spans 14 residues. V lost 8 bases and J 1 base, leaving 14 bases between the germline ends. The germline gives CDR1 SNHLY, CDR2 FYNNEI. The CDR3 here is CASGLGQTNTEAFF. The CDR3, as DNA: TGTGCCAGCGGACTCGGACAGACGAACACTGAAGCTTTCTTT.

This sequence joins TRBV3-1 (or the pseudogene TRBV3-2) and TRBJ1-2; possibly TRBD1 for D (6 bases). The germline gives CDR1 LGHDT, CDR2 YNNKEL (reference sequence). Between the trimmed V and J ends, which lost 1 base and 8 bases, there was a span of 14 bases. The CDR3 totals 14 residues. The CDR3 loop reads CASSQGRQGPGYTF. The CDR3 DNA is TGTGCCAGCAGCCAAGGTCGTCAGGGGCCGGGCTACACCTTC.

V is TRBV12-5 and J is TRBJ2-7, with D tentatively TRBD1 (5 bases). Deletions cut 0 bases from V and 0 bases from J, with 18 bases between. Germline V gene sequence: CDR1 LGHNT, CDR2 FRNRAP. This CDR3 contains 18 residues. The CDR3 nucleotides are TGTGCTAGTGGTTTGGTAGTAAACATGGGGCAGAGCTCCTACGAGCAGTACTTC. Amino acids: CASGLVVNMGQSSYEQYF.

The V and J genes are TRBV9 and TRBJ2-7; 11 bases are a match to TRBD1. Looked up from germline, CDR1 is SGDLS and CDR2 is YYNGEE. CDR3 length: 14 residues. After removal of 0 bases from V and 4 bases from J, the junction contained 0 bases not matched to a gene. The CDR3 nucleotides are TGTGCCAGCAGCGTAGGGGACAGGGGGTACGAGCAGTACTTC. Translation: CASSVGDRGYEQYF.

The chain recombines TRBV6-5 with TRBJ1-2, with a possible D match to TRBD1 (6 bases). From germline, CDR1 is MNHEY and CDR2 SVGAGI. The length of the CDR3 is 12 residues. The CDR3 sequence is CVSYRDFYGYTF. The CDR3 DNA reads TGTGTCTCTTACAGGGATTTCTATGGCTACACCTTC.

Only one count was recorded for this clone. The V and J genes are TRBV18 and TRBJ1-1; tentatively, D is TRBD1 (6 bases). Germline V gives CDR1 KGHSH, CDR2 LQKENI. Deletions cut 1 base from V and 1 base from J, with 13 bases between. The CDR3 has 16 residues. CDR3 sequence: CASSPQGGARNTEAFF. DNA for the CDR3: TGTGCCAGCTCACCACAAGGGGGGGCTCGGAACACTGAAGCTTTCTTT.

The chain recombines TRBV5-1 with TRBJ2-2; 9 nucleotides match TRBD2. The CDR3 runs 15 residues. With V trimmed by 6 bases and J by 3 bases, 6 bases remained unmatched. Germline V lookup: CDR1 SGHRS, CDR2 YFSETQ. CDR3 amino acids: CASTRTSEDTGELFF. CDR3 DNA: TGCGCCAGCACCAGGACTAGCGAGGACACCGGGGAGCTGTTTTTT.

This clone was seen more than once but under ten times. The chain combines TRBV9 with TRBJ2-7; 9 bases align to TRBD1. The CDR3 extends over 15 amino acids. The germline CDR1 and CDR2 sequences are SGDLS and YYNGEE. After removal of 3 bases from V and 6 bases from J, the junction contained 10 bases not matched to a gene. CDR3 bases: TGTGCCAGCAGCGCCGGTCAGACAGGGGGACTCGAGCAGTACTTC. This sequence encodes CASSAGQTGGLEQYF.

The chain uses TRBV11-2 and TRBJ2-1; 9 nucleotides match TRBD1. CDR1 and CDR2 from the germline V gene are SGHAT and FQNNGV. Losses at the gene ends were 4 bases for V and 8 bases for J; bases not matched to a gene: 12. The CDR3 sequence is 16 residues long. The CDR3 nucleotides read TGTGCCAGCAGCTCCTCTCGGGGGGACAGGGTATATGAGCAGTTCTTC. It codes for CASSSSRGDRVYEQFF.

In nucleotides, the CDR3 is TGCAGCGGCCGAGGGCGGGGGGCGTACAATGAGCAGTTCTTC. Its protein is CSGRGRGAYNEQFF. The chain links TRBV29-1 to TRBJ2-1, with 8 bases fitting TRBD2. The CDR3 totals 14 residues. Germline values: CDR1 SQVTM, CDR2 ANQGSEA. With 7 bases clipped from V and 4 bases from J, the junction kept 9 bases outside the gene matches.

The J gene is TRBJ1-2, the V gene TRBV2; D remains unclear. The germline V gene encodes CDR1 SNHLY and CDR2 FYNNEI. The CDR3 consists of 18 residues. V lost 7 bases and J lost 1, with 25 bases in between. The CDR3 protein is CASMTIANLIGDNYGYTF. The CDR3 coding sequence is TGTGCCAGCATGACTATTGCTAATCTGATTGGAGATAACTATGGCTACACCTTC.

The chain uses TRBV10-1 and TRBJ2-3, with D unresolved. The V end lost 0 bases, the J end lost 0 bases, and 4 bases lay between the germline ends. The CDR3 runs 14 residues. Germline CDR1 reads WNHNN; CDR2 reads SYGVQD (reference sequence). CDR3 residues: CASSESLSTDTQYF. DNA for the CDR3: TGCGCCAGCAGTGAGTCTTTAAGCACAGATACGCAGTATTTT.

This clone was seen only once. The chain has TRBV7-6 and TRBJ2-1; TRBD2 aligns across 9 bases. The CDR3 covers 14 residues. V lost 3 bases and J lost 7; bases outside the gene matches: 4. Germline-derived CDR1 and CDR2 are SGHVS and FNYEAQ. The CDR3: CASSLASGKNEQFF. The CDR3 DNA reads TGTGCCAGCAGCTTGGCTAGCGGGAAGAATGAGCAGTTCTTC.

J is TRBJ2-5 and V is TRBV6-1; TRBD2 matches 11 bases. The junction had 8 bases not matched to a gene; V was cut back by 4 bases and J by 4 bases. This CDR3 has 16 residues. CDR1 is MNHNS, CDR2 SASEGT, per germline. The CDR3 DNA reads as TGTGCCAGCAGTGCAACTAGCGGGAGTTTTCGAGAGACCCAGTACTTC. This translates into CASSATSGSFRETQYF.

The V and J genes are TRBV9 and TRBJ2-1, with TRBD1 matching over 10 bases. The CDR3 runs 16 residues. V lost 4 bases, J lost 6 bases, and 10 bases stayed unmatched. The germline V gene encodes CDR1 SGDLS and CDR2 YYNGEE. In nucleotides, the CDR3 is TGTGCCAGCAGCCCCTTGACAGGGGGCATCATCAATGAGCAGTTCTTC. Amino acid sequence: CASSPLTGGIINEQFF.

V and J are TRBV19 and TRBJ1-2, with 7 nucleotides matching TRBD1. V gave up 6 bases and J gave up 8 bases; unmatched junction bases: 9. The CDR3 sequence is 13 residues long. From germline, CDR1 is LNHDA and CDR2 SQIVND (reference sequence). The CDR3 region has the DNA TGTGCCAGTAGAAAGATGGGGACAGACGGCTACACCTTC. The encoded protein is CASRKMGTDGYTF. Based on the CDR3 plus reference TRBV19 and TRBJ1-2, the full variable domain is DGGITQSPKYLFRKEGQNVTLSCEQNLNHDAMYWYRQDPGQGLRLIYYSQIVNDFQKGDIAEGYSVSREKKESFPLTVTSAQKNPTAFYLCASRKMGTDGYTFGSGTRLTVV.

The rearrangement links TRBV5-5 to TRBJ1-5; 10 bases are a match to TRBD1. Trimming removed 1 base from V and 6 bases from J; junction bases left unmatched: 13. The CDR3 covers 18 residues. Germline CDR1 SGHKS, CDR2 YYEKEE (reference sequence). The CDR3 spells CASSLYSWTGGVGQPQHF. CDR3 nucleotide sequence: TGTGCCAGCAGCTTGTATTCGTGGACAGGGGGTGTAGGTCAGCCCCAGCATTTT.

V and J are TRBV2 and TRBJ2-3, with 9 bases lining up with TRBD1. CDR1 and CDR2 (germline): SNHLY, FYNNEI. V was clipped by 7 bases and J by 1 base; unmatched bases: 9. This CDR3 comprises 16 residues. CDR3 protein: CASMDPGQGGTDTQYF. CDR3 DNA sequence: TGTGCCAGCATGGATCCGGGACAGGGAGGCACAGATACGCAGTATTTT.

V gene TRBV11-3 combines with J gene TRBJ1-1; D gene unclear. The V gene's germline CDR1 is SGHNT and CDR2 YENEEA. V gave up 1 base and J gave up 5 bases, with 14 bases separating them. The CDR3 spans 15 residues. CDR3 in amino acids: CASSLGYEGITEAFF. In nucleotides, the CDR3 is TGTGCCAGCAGCTTAGGTTATGAGGGAATAACTGAAGCTTTCTTT.